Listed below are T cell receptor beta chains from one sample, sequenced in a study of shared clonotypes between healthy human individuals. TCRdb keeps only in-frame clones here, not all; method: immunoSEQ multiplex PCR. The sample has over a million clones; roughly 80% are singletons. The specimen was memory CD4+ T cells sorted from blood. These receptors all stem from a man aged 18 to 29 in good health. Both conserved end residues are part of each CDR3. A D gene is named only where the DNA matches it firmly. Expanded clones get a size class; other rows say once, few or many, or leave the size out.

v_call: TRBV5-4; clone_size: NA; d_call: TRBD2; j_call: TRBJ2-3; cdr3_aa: CASSRKTLAGGSTDTQYF; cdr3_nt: TGTGCCAGCAGCCGAAAAACTCTAGCGGGGGGGAGCACAGATACGCAGTATTTT
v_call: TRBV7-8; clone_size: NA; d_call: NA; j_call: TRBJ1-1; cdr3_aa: CASSWGSGTEAFF; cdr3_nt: TGTGCCAGCAGCTGGGGCAGTGGCACTGAAGCTTTCTTT
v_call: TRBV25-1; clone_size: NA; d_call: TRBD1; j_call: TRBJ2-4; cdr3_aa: CASSLTGVKNIQYF; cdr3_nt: TGTGCCAGCAGTCTGACAGGGGTCAAAAACATTCAGTACTTC
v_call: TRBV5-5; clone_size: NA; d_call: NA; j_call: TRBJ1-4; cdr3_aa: CASSQGPNEKLFF; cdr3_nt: TGTGCCAGCAGTCAGGGTCCTAATGAAAAACTGTTTTTT
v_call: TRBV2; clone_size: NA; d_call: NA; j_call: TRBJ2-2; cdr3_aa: CASSDGWTGELFF; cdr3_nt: TGTGCCAGCAGTGACGGCTGGACCGGGGAGCTGTTTTTT
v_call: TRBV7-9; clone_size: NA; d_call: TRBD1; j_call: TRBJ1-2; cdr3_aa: CASSSMGQGYYGYTF; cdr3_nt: TGTGCCAGCAGCTCTATGGGACAGGGATACTATGGCTACACCTTC
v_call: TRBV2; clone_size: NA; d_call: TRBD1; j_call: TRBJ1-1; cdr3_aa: CASGGDRWDTEAFF; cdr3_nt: TGTGCCAGCGGTGGGGACAGATGGGACACTGAAGCTTTCTTT
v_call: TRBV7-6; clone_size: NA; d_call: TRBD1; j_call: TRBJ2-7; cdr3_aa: CASRPGTGGSYEQYF; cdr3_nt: TGTGCCAGCAGGCCCGGGACAGGGGGCTCCTACGAGCAGTACTTC
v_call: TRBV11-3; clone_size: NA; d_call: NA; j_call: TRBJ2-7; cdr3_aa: CASSRGPYEQYF; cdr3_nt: TGTGCCAGCAGCCGGGGGCCCTACGAGCAGTACTTC
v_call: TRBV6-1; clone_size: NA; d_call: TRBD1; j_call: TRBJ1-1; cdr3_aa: CASSEMTGGGRNTEAFF; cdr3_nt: TGTGCCAGCAGTGAAATGACAGGGGGCGGGAGGAACACTGAAGCTTTCTTT
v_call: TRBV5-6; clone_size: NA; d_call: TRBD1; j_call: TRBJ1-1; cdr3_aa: CASSGRTGGFEAFF; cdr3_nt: TGTGCCAGCAGCGGACGGACAGGGGGATTTGAAGCTTTCTTT
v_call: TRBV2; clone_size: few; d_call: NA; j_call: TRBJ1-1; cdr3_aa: CASSAYQDTEAFF; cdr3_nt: TGTGCCAGCAGTGCGTATCAGGACACTGAAGCTTTCTTT
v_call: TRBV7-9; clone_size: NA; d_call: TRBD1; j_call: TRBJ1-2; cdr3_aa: CASSLGTGAYTF; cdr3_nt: TGTGCCAGCAGCTTGGGTACAGGGGCCTACACCTTC
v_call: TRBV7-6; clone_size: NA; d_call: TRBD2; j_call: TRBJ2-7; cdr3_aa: CASSLSPGLAGTIRYEQYF; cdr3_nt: TGTGCCAGCAGCTTATCACCGGGACTAGCGGGAACAATCCGCTACGAGCAGTACTTC
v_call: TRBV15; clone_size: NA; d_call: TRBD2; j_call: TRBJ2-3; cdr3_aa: CATSRDLSGRGTDTQYF; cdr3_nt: TGTGCCACCAGCAGAGATCTTAGCGGGAGAGGCACAGATACGCAGTATTTT
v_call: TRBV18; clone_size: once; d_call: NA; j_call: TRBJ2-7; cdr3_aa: CASSPSKSEQYF; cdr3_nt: TGTGCCAGCTCACCATCGAAATCCGAGCAGTACTTC
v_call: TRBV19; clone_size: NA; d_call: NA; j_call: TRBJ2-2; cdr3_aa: CASSIDGQINTGELFF; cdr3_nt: TGTGCCAGTAGTATAGACGGACAAATTAACACCGGGGAGCTGTTTTTT
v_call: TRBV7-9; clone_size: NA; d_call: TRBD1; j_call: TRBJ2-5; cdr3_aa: CASSSTGFQETQYF; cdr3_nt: TGTGCCAGCAGCTCGACAGGGTTCCAAGAGACCCAGTACTTC
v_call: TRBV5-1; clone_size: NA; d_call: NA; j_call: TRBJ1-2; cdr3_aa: CASSLDRVNYGYTF; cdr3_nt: TGCGCCAGCAGCTTGGACAGGGTGAACTATGGCTACACCTTC
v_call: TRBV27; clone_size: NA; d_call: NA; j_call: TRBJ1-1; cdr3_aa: CASSFWENTEAFF; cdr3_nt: TGTGCCAGCAGTTTTTGGGAGAACACTGAAGCTTTCTTT
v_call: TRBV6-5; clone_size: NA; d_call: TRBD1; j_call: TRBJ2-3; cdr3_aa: CASREDRASDTQYF; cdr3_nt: TGTGCCAGCAGGGAGGACAGGGCCTCAGATACGCAGTATTTT